This T cell receptor beta chain was observed in a study of cytotoxic CD8 clonotypes in ibrutinib-treated CLL. Sequenced by immunoSEQ multiplex PCR; TCRdb stores in-frame clones only, minus some. The data hold some 160,000 clones, with around 84% observed a single time. From germline, CDR1 is SGHAT and CDR2 FQNNGV. This CDR3 region has 18 residues. The V gene end was trimmed by 5 bases and the J gene end by 6 bases; junction bases not matched to a gene: 13. The chain joins TRBV11-2 to TRBJ2-2; 12 bases agree with TRBD2. The starting material was PBMCs, obtained after 12 months of ibrutinib treatment. The sequence was obtained from a human donor with chronic lymphocytic leukemia. The CDR3 region is CASSPGGLAGGPSGELFF. The CDR3 DNA reads as TGTGCCAGCAGCCCTGGGGGGCTAGCGGGAGGGCCCTCCGGGGAGCTGTTTTTT.